This entry features one T cell receptor beta chain sequence. Here immunoSEQ multiplex PCR was the method, and the copy in TCRdb shows in-frame clones only, minus some. Found here are around 67,000 clones, roughly 90% of them singletons; the top ten hold around 0.96%. This entry comes from a study of OX40 agonist ivuxolimab in advanced cancers. CDR3 length: 13 residues. The trim removed 6 bases at V and 5 bases at J, leaving 5 bases unmatched. CDR1 SEHNR and CDR2 FQNEAQ come from the germline V gene (reference sequence). This specimen consisted of CD4+ or CD8+ T cells sorted from blood, obtained in a trial of the OX40 agonist ivuxolimab. The chain links TRBV7-9 to TRBJ2-7; 9 bases fit TRBD1. The sequence derives from an adult with an advanced solid tumor such as melanoma, head and neck, liver or kidney cancer. CDR3 in amino acids: CASSSQGADEQYF. The CDR3 bases are TGTGCCAGCAGTTCACAGGGGGCGGACGAGCAGTACTTC.